The clone carrying this T cell receptor (beta chain) has only a few counts. The identical CDR3 is also encoded by other nucleotide sequences in the sample. The data originate from a study of blood T cell repertoires in COVID-19. The authors' processing: Estimation of nucleated cell counts was performed using reference gene primer amplification. Measured with immunoSEQ multiplex PCR; TCRdb has only the in-frame clones, and not every one. The V and J calls and clone size are taken from that table; D and trimming were inferred from the DNA. This sample has tens of thousands of clones, with less than 90% found just once. This CDR3 has 15 residues. V shed 2 bases and J 7 bases; nucleotides not matched to a gene: 4. Germline lookup yields CDR1 SGHNT and CDR2 YYREEE (reference sequence).

The TCR originated in a man between 50 and 59 years old with acute or convalescent COVID-19. The chain recombines TRBV5-4 with TRBJ2-1; TRBD2 agrees at 12 bases. Sequencing was carried out using peripheral blood. The CDR3 reads CASSFSGLAGNEQFF. The CDR3 region has the DNA TGTGCCAGCAGCTTCTCCGGACTAGCGGGAAATGAGCAGTTCTTC.